This T cell receptor (beta chain) was sequenced during a study of control samples from healthy donors and cancer patients. TCRdb keeps only in-frame clones here, not all; method: immunoSEQ multiplex PCR. This table has 100,000 or so clones, roughly 89% appearing once. Germline V gene data show CDR1 as MNHEY and CDR2 as SVGEGT. This CDR3 contains 17 residues. V was clipped by 5 bases and J by 2 bases, with 19 bases between them. The receptor's source is a young man in good health. The chain carries TRBV6-2 or TRBV6-3 and TRBJ1-5, with D tentatively TRBD1 (5 bases). Material: blood. The CDR3 DNA sequence: TGTGCCAGCAGTCCCGGGATTGGCAGGGATGGCAATCAGCCCCAGCATTTT. It specifies CASSPGIGRDGNQPQHF.